This entry concerns a single T cell receptor (beta chain). This record comes from a study of PD-L1 blockade in urothelial cancer. TCRdb keeps only in-frame clones here, not all; method: immunoSEQ multiplex PCR. The profile shows around 30,000 clones, more than 65% of them singletons. CDR3 length: 15 residues. The junction had 5 bases not matched to a gene; V was cut back by 2 bases and J by 1 base. Germline V gene sequence: CDR1 SGHRS, CDR2 YFSETQ. The chain employs TRBV5-1 and TRBJ1-1; 7 positions agree with TRBD1. This TCR derives from a man aged 55 to 69 with urothelial cancer. The sequences come from PBMCs, collected around atezolizumab (anti-PD-L1) treatment. The CDR3 DNA sequence: TGCGCCAGCAGCTTAGATCCAGGGGGGAACACTGAAGCTTTCTTT. Its translation: CASSLDPGGNTEAFF.